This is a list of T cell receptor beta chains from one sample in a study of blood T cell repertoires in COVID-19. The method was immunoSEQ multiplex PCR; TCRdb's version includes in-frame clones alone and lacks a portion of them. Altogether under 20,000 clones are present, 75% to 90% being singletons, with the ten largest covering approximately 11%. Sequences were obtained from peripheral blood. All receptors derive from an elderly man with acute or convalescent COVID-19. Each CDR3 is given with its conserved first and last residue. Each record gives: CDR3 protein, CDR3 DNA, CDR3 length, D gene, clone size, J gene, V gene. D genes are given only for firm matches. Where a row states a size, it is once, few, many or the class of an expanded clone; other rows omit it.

CDR3 protein: CASRSGGSAEAFF
CDR3 DNA: TGTGCCAGCCGATCGGGGGGGTCTGCTGAAGCTTTCTTT
CDR3 length: 13
D gene: -
clone size: -
J gene: TRBJ1-1
V gene: TRBV27

CDR3 protein: CASSFRDRVTGELFF
CDR3 DNA: TGTGCCAGCAGCTTCCGGGACAGGGTGACCGGGGAGCTGTTTTTT
CDR3 length: 15
D gene: TRBD1
clone size: -
J gene: TRBJ2-2
V gene: TRBV7-2

CDR3 protein: CASSPPRQGRSPLHF
CDR3 DNA: TGTGCCAGCAGTCCGCCGAGACAGGGTCGGTCACCCCTCCACTTT
CDR3 length: 15
D gene: TRBD1
clone size: -
J gene: TRBJ1-6
V gene: TRBV6-5

CDR3 protein: CAWSVIGGGDGYTF
CDR3 DNA: TGTGCCTGGAGTGTAATAGGGGGGGGCGATGGCTACACCTTC
CDR3 length: 14
D gene: -
clone size: -
J gene: TRBJ1-2
V gene: TRBV30

CDR3 protein: CASSLDRAFYEQYF
CDR3 DNA: TGTGCCAGCTCGCTCGACAGGGCCTTCTACGAGCAGTACTTC
CDR3 length: 14
D gene: TRBD1
clone size: -
J gene: TRBJ2-7
V gene: TRBV18

CDR3 protein: CASSSRGPSTEAFF
CDR3 DNA: TGTGCCAGCAGCTCCAGGGGGCCGAGCACTGAAGCTTTCTTT
CDR3 length: 14
D gene: TRBD1
clone size: -
J gene: TRBJ1-1
V gene: TRBV7-8

CDR3 protein: CASSAGTGVNRGNQPQHF
CDR3 DNA: TGTGCCAGCAGTGCTGGGACAGGGGTAAATAGAGGCAATCAGCCCCAGCATTTT
CDR3 length: 18
D gene: TRBD1
clone size: -
J gene: TRBJ1-5
V gene: TRBV6-1

CDR3 protein: CASSYSSGTDDEQYF
CDR3 DNA: TGTGCCAGCAGTTACTCGAGTGGGACAGACGACGAGCAGTACTTC
CDR3 length: 15
D gene: TRBD1
clone size: -
J gene: TRBJ2-7
V gene: TRBV6-5

CDR3 protein: CASSLNNGNNSPLHF
CDR3 DNA: TGTGCCAGCAGCTTAAATAACGGTAATAATTCACCCCTCCACTTT
CDR3 length: 15
D gene: -
clone size: -
J gene: TRBJ1-6
V gene: TRBV7-9

CDR3 protein: CASSETSGVHNEQFF
CDR3 DNA: TGTGCCAGCAGTGAGACTAGCGGGGTCCACAATGAGCAGTTCTTC
CDR3 length: 15
D gene: TRBD2
clone size: -
J gene: TRBJ2-1
V gene: TRBV25-1

CDR3 protein: CASSTQGQGNYGYTF
CDR3 DNA: TGTGCCAGCAGCACCCAGGGACAGGGAAACTATGGCTACACCTTC
CDR3 length: 15
D gene: -
clone size: -
J gene: TRBJ1-2
V gene: TRBV12-1

CDR3 protein: CASSLDRVELFYNSPLHF
CDR3 DNA: TGTGCCAGCAGCTTAGACCGTGTAGAGCTTTTCTATAATTCACCCCTCCACTTT
CDR3 length: 18
D gene: -
clone size: -
J gene: TRBJ1-6
V gene: TRBV7-4

CDR3 protein: CASSPSGRAYEQYF
CDR3 DNA: TGTGCCAGCAGCCCCAGTGGGCGGGCCTACGAGCAGTACTTC
CDR3 length: 14
D gene: -
clone size: -
J gene: TRBJ2-7
V gene: TRBV9

CDR3 protein: CASSSGLNGGRTTQYF
CDR3 DNA: TGCGCCAGCAGCTCAGGTCTTAACGGGGGAAGAACGACCCAGTACTTC
CDR3 length: 16
D gene: -
clone size: -
J gene: TRBJ2-5
V gene: TRBV5-1

CDR3 protein: CASSVALGQGYGANVLTF
CDR3 DNA: TGTGCCAGCAGCGTAGCTTTGGGACAGGGGTACGGGGCCAACGTCCTGACTTTC
CDR3 length: 18
D gene: TRBD1
clone size: -
J gene: TRBJ2-6
V gene: TRBV9

CDR3 protein: CASSLRSGNTGELFF
CDR3 DNA: TGCGCCAGCAGCTTACGTTCGGGGAACACCGGGGAGCTGTTTTTT
CDR3 length: 15
D gene: -
clone size: -
J gene: TRBJ2-2
V gene: TRBV5-1

CDR3 protein: CASSIGGQSRGTGELFF
CDR3 DNA: TGTGCCAGTAGTATAGGGGGCCAATCGAGAGGCACCGGGGAGCTGTTTTTT
CDR3 length: 17
D gene: -
clone size: -
J gene: TRBJ2-2
V gene: TRBV19

CDR3 protein: CASSYPGTGIPYTQYF
CDR3 DNA: TGTGCCAGCAGTTACCCCGGGACAGGGATCCCCTATACGCAGTATTTT
CDR3 length: 16
D gene: TRBD1
clone size: -
J gene: TRBJ2-3
V gene: TRBV6-2/TRBV6-3

CDR3 protein: CASSFQGYEQYF
CDR3 DNA: TGTGCCAGCAGCTTCCAGGGGTACGAGCAGTACTTC
CDR3 length: 12
D gene: -
clone size: -
J gene: TRBJ2-7
V gene: TRBV7-9

CDR3 protein: CASSSLAGGRPKNIQYF
CDR3 DNA: TGTGCCAGTAGTTCACTAGCGGGGGGTCGCCCCAAAAACATTCAGTACTTC
CDR3 length: 17
D gene: TRBD2
clone size: -
J gene: TRBJ2-4
V gene: TRBV19

CDR3 protein: CASSQKQGAGSPLHF
CDR3 DNA: TGTGCCAGCAGCCAAAAACAGGGGGCTGGTTCACCCCTCCACTTT
CDR3 length: 15
D gene: TRBD1
clone size: -
J gene: TRBJ1-6
V gene: TRBV7-9

CDR3 protein: CASSQNQGYGYTF
CDR3 DNA: TGTGCCAGCAGCCAGAATCAGGGCTATGGCTACACCTTC
CDR3 length: 13
D gene: -
clone size: -
J gene: TRBJ1-2
V gene: TRBV4-2

CDR3 protein: CASSYTTGTGLEQYF
CDR3 DNA: TGTGCCAGCAGTTACACGACAGGGACTGGTCTCGAGCAGTACTTC
CDR3 length: 15
D gene: -
clone size: -
J gene: TRBJ2-7
V gene: TRBV6-5

CDR3 protein: CASSLRGWTDTQYF
CDR3 DNA: TGTGCCAGCAGCTTAAGGGGGTGGACAGATACGCAGTATTTT
CDR3 length: 14
D gene: -
clone size: -
J gene: TRBJ2-3
V gene: TRBV11-3

CDR3 protein: CASSPQGAETEAFF
CDR3 DNA: TGTGCCAGCTCACCACAGGGGGCAGAGACTGAAGCTTTCTTT
CDR3 length: 14
D gene: TRBD1
clone size: once
J gene: TRBJ1-1
V gene: TRBV18

CDR3 protein: CASTPPGTSPYNEQFF
CDR3 DNA: TGTGCCAGCACCCCCCCCGGGACATCACCCTACAATGAGCAGTTCTTC
CDR3 length: 16
D gene: -
clone size: medium-sized
J gene: TRBJ2-1
V gene: TRBV9

CDR3 protein: CASSLWTTTDTQYF
CDR3 DNA: TGCGCCAGCAGCCTCTGGACTACCACAGATACGCAGTATTTT
CDR3 length: 14
D gene: -
clone size: -
J gene: TRBJ2-3
V gene: TRBV4-1

CDR3 protein: CASSQDGWDRYGYTF
CDR3 DNA: TGTGCCAGCAGCCAAGATGGTTGGGACAGGTACGGCTACACCTTC
CDR3 length: 15
D gene: TRBD1
clone size: -
J gene: TRBJ1-2
V gene: TRBV3-1/TRBV3-2

CDR3 protein: CASSLTVLVDTEAFF
CDR3 DNA: TGCGCCAGCAGCTTGACGGTCCTTGTGGACACTGAAGCTTTCTTT
CDR3 length: 15
D gene: -
clone size: -
J gene: TRBJ1-1
V gene: TRBV5-1

CDR3 protein: CASSERQVTYEQYF
CDR3 DNA: TGTGCCAGCAGTGAGAGACAGGTTACCTACGAGCAGTACTTC
CDR3 length: 14
D gene: -
clone size: -
J gene: TRBJ2-7
V gene: TRBV2

CDR3 protein: CASSPLPRSSGNTIYF
CDR3 DNA: TGTGCCAGCTCACCCCTTCCCAGGTCCTCTGGAAACACCATATATTTT
CDR3 length: 16
D gene: -
clone size: -
J gene: TRBJ1-3
V gene: TRBV18

CDR3 protein: CASTSGQNTEAFF
CDR3 DNA: TGTGCCAGCACGTCCGGACAGAACACTGAAGCTTTCTTT
CDR3 length: 13
D gene: -
clone size: few
J gene: TRBJ1-1
V gene: TRBV18

CDR3 protein: CASSQGGIGTIYF
CDR3 DNA: TGTGCCAGCAGCCAAGGAGGGATTGGCACCATATATTTT
CDR3 length: 13
D gene: -
clone size: -
J gene: TRBJ1-3
V gene: TRBV3-1/TRBV3-2

CDR3 protein: CASSLGTGGFNEQYF
CDR3 DNA: TGTGCTAGCAGCTTGGGGACAGGGGGCTTCAACGAGCAGTACTTC
CDR3 length: 15
D gene: TRBD1
clone size: few
J gene: TRBJ2-7
V gene: TRBV7-7

CDR3 protein: CASSPPLRSSYNEQFF
CDR3 DNA: TGTGCCAGCTCACCCCCCCTGAGGAGCTCCTACAATGAGCAGTTCTTC
CDR3 length: 16
D gene: -
clone size: few
J gene: TRBJ2-1
V gene: TRBV18

CDR3 protein: CASSSGQRGNEKLFF
CDR3 DNA: TGTGCCAGCAGCTCCGGACAGAGGGGGAATGAAAAACTGTTTTTT
CDR3 length: 15
D gene: -
clone size: -
J gene: TRBJ1-4
V gene: TRBV7-9